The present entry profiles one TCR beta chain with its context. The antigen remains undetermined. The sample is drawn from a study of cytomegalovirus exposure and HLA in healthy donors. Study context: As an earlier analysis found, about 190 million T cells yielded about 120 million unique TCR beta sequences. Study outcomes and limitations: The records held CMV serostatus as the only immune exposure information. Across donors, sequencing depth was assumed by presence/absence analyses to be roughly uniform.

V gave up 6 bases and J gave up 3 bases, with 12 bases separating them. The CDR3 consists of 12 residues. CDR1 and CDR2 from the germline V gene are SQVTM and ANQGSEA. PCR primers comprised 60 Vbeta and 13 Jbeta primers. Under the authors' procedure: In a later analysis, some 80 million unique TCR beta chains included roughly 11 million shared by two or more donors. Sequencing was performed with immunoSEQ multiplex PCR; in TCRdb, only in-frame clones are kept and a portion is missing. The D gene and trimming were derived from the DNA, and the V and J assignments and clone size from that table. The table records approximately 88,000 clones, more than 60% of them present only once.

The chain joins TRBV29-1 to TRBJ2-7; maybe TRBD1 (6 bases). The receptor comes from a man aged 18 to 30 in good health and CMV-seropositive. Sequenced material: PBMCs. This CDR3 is CSVRTDYYEQYF. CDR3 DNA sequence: TGCAGCGTCCGGACAGATTACTACGAGCAGTACTTC.